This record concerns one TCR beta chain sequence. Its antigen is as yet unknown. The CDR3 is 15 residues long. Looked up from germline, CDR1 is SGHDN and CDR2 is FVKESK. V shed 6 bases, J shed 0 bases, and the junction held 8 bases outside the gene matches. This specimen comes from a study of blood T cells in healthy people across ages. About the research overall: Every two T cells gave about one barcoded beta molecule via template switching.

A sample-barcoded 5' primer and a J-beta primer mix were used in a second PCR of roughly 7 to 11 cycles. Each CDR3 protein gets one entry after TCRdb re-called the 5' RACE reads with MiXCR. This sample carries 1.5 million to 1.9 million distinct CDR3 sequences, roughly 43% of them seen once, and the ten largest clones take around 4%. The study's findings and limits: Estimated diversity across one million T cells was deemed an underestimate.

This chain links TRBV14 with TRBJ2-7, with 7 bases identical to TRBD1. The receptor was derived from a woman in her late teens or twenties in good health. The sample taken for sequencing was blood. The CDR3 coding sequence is TGTGCCAGCAGTGGTCCCGGGACAGACTCCTACGAGCAGTACTTC. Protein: CASSGPGTDSYEQYF.